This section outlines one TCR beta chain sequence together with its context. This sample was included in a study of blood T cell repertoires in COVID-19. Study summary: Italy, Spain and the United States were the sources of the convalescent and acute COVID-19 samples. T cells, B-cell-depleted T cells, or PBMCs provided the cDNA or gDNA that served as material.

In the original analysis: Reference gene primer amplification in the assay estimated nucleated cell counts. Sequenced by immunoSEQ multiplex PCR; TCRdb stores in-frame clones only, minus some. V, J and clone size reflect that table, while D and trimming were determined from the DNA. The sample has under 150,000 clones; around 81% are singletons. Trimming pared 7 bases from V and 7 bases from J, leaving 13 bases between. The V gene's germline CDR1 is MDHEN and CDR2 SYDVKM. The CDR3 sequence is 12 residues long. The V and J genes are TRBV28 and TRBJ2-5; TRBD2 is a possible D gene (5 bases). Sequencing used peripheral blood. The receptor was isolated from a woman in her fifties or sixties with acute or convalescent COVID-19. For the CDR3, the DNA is TGTGCCAGCATGGAGGTGGGATGGACCCAGTACTTC. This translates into CASMEVGWTQYF.